These 5 T cell receptor beta chains share one sample of origin, sequenced in a study of cytomegalovirus exposure and HLA in healthy donors. The PCR employed 60 Vbeta primers together with 13 Jbeta primers. Some clones are missing from TCRdb's copy, which holds only in-frame ones; the method was immunoSEQ multiplex PCR. The sample yields roughly 70,000 clones, approximately 92% seen once. Sequencing was carried out using PBMCs. All receptors derive from a woman aged 30 to 39 in good health and CMV-seropositive.

The gene calls are TRBV2 and TRBJ2-1, with 7 bases that match TRBD2. CDR3 size: 16 residues. J lost 0 bases, V lost 0 bases, and 2 bases had no gene match. Germline V gene lookup returns CDR1 SNHLY and CDR2 FYNNEI. CDR3 nucleotide sequence: TGTGCCAGCAGTGAAGCAGCGGGGAGCTCCTACAATGAGCAGTTCTTC. This codes for CASSEAAGSSYNEQFF.

The rearrangement uses TRBV7-2 and TRBJ1-1; D is uncertain. CDR3 length: 12 amino acids. V shed 5 bases and J shed 5 bases, with 9 bases lying between them. Germline loops: CDR1 SGHTA, CDR2 FQGNSA. The CDR3 DNA reads as TGTGCCAGCAGCCCCTCTTTTACTGAAGCTTTCTTT. This sequence encodes CASSPSFTEAFF.

The rearrangement links TRBV4-2 to TRBJ2-7; 9 nucleotides align to TRBD1. Germline V gene sequence: CDR1 LGHNA, CDR2 YNFKEQ. This CDR3 contains 15 residues. Trimming removed 3 bases from V and 0 bases from J; junction bases left unmatched: 3. The CDR3 bases are TGTGCCAGCAGCCAGTCACAGGGGGCCTCCTACGAGCAGTACTTC. Its translation: CASSQSQGASYEQYF.

J is TRBJ2-1 and V is TRBV10-1, with a weak D call TRBD2 (5 bases). CDR3 length equals 11 residues. Trimming removed 8 bases from V and 4 bases from J, with 6 bases in between. CDR1 WNHNN and CDR2 SYGVQD come from the germline V gene (reference sequence). The CDR3 DNA reads as TGCGCCAGCGCGGGTTACAATGAGCAGTTCTTC. Translation gives CASAGYNEQFF.

This chain uses TRBV29-1 with TRBJ2-4; TRBD2 aligns across 7 bases. Germline V gene lookup returns CDR1 SQVTM and CDR2 ANQGSEA. V gave up 5 bases and J gave up 0 bases; unmatched junction bases: 7. CDR3 length: 15 residues. CDR3 loop: CSVNRGVLAKNIQYF. Written as DNA, the CDR3 is TGCAGCGTTAATCGGGGGGTACTAGCCAAAAACATTCAGTACTTC. The full variable domain, its missing parts supplied by reference TRBV29-1 and TRBJ2-4, is SAVISQKPSRDICQRGTSLTIQCQVDSQVTMMFWYRQQPGQSLTLIATANQGSEATYESGFVIDKFPISRPNLTFSTLTVSNMSPEDSSIYLCSVNRGVLAKNIQYFGAGTRLSVL.